The entry below describes one T cell receptor (beta chain). Its specific antigen is unknown. Per-nucleotide qualities are absent, and no much larger clonotype sits a single base away. This record comes from a study of shared clonotypes between healthy human individuals (dated by TCRdb to 2018 to 2021). At the level of the whole study: The cohort comprised a couple of women and a few men aged 18 to 49 years. Blood TCR repertoires of several healthy adults were deeply sequenced to estimate repertoire size and the extent of clonotype sharing between individuals. Different laboratories and diverse techniques were used to prepare libraries and sequence TCR repertoires, to increase sequencing depth and limit assay-specific biases. Between about 0.8 and 8.9 billion PBMCs per donor were obtained by leukapheresis.

The CDR3, cysteine through phenylalanine, is 10 amino acids long. Only CDR3 DNA remains: 30 bases, in frame from the first base. CDR1 MNHEY and CDR2 SMNVEV are derived from the germline V gene (reference sequence). TCR CDR3 regions were amplified from genomic DNA by multiplex PCR using the deep immunoSEQ assay. Extracted genomic DNA from each cell subset was spread evenly across all wells of several immunoSEQ 96-well plates, with each plate serving as a replicate. Each replicate PCR for unsorted PBMC received 300 to 350 ng genomic DNA, equal to 25,000 to 30,000 T cell genomes. Ten immunoSEQ deep assay plates were used to sequence unsorted PBMC genomic DNA. Purified libraries were measured with a Qubit 3.0 fluorometer, size-checked on a Bioanalyzer 2100, and measured again with the KAPA Library Quantification kit. Every immunoSEQ 96-well plate was sequenced on a separate single-read 150-cycle Illumina NextSeq 550 flow cell. Regarding the original processing steps: The immunoSEQ output contained only junctional sequences without quality scores, so filtering could not match that applied to full-length reads. To assign V/J genes and CDR3, sequences were annotated against IMGT germline references using PyIR, a Python wrapper for IgBLAST v1.9. Reads were removed for weak V/J assignments (E-value above 1e-6), missing CDR3, stop codons, out-of-frame junctions, or ambiguous translated residues. V3J clonotypes were defined as sequences sharing the same inferred V gene, J gene, and CDR3 amino acid sequence. The percentage overlap between two repertoires was calculated by dividing the number of shared unique clonotypes by the size of the smaller repertoire. Three approaches were used to assess repertoire richness: RTK rarefaction, the Chao1 estimator, and Recon v2.1 estimates of unobserved clonotypes. TCRdb retrieved this table from immuneACCESS and kept in-frame rearrangements only. Not all clones are present; in checked studies, unresolved V genes account for under half, and no reason is known for the remainder. For V, J and clone size, that table is used; D and trimming come from the DNA. The table for this sample lists about 490,000 clones; about three quarters of them were counted only once. The ten largest clones take up roughly 13% of the sample.

The donors were healthy, HIV-negative adults with no recently reported acute infections or vaccinations. Every donor was a Caucasian adult living in Nashville, Tennessee, USA. In the unsorted samples, 70 million to 90 million PBMCs were counted, and genomic DNA was extracted using the QIAamp DNA Blood Mini kit. After blood collection by leukapheresis, PBMCs were isolated using Ficoll-Histopaque density gradient centrifugation and then cryopreserved in the vapor phase of liquid nitrogen. Study-level results and caveats: Because the study included a small number of donors, the genetic and exposure-history diversity represented was limited. Pairwise subsampling led to the expectation that sequencing depth would affect the degree of clonotype sharing among donors. Sampling was restricted to blood, and TCR repertoires in tissues likely differ from the TCR repertoires found in blood.

Sequenced input: PBMCs. The chain is encoded by TRBV27 joined to TRBJ2-5; the D gene lacks a confident call. The J call is doubtful: the DNA matches TRBJ2-7 better. The receptor was derived from a woman aged 40 to 50 in good health. Some clones in this sample may be carry-over from other donors' samples. The CDR3: CASSSYEQYF. The nucleotide sequence reads TGTGCCAGCAGTTCCTACGAGCAGTACTTC.